This T cell receptor beta chain stems from a study of shared clonotypes between healthy human individuals. Study conclusions and caveats: Naive subsets generally exceeded memory subsets in estimated richness.

Healthy HIV-negative adults without recent acute infections or vaccinations served as donors. Concerning this clone: Its antigen is currently unknown.

In the original processing: Filtering differed for immunoSEQ, which gave only junction sequences without quality scores. Profiled with immunoSEQ multiplex PCR; TCRdb holds only in-frame clones, not every one. The V and J calls and the clone size are those of that table, but D and trimming were determined from the DNA. This sample has some 900,000 clones, with less than 85% found just once. V was clipped by 4 bases and J by 6 bases; unmatched bases: 2. The germline gives CDR1 SGHKS, CDR2 YYEKEE (reference sequence). This CDR3 has 13 residues. Sequenced sample: memory CD4+ T cells sorted from blood. The subset denotes: CD45RA-negative fraction. The sequence came from a man younger than 35 in good health. This sequence joins TRBV5-5 and TRBJ2-7; TRBD1 matches at 12 bases. CDR3 loop: CASSRGQGAEQYF. DNA for the CDR3: TGTGCCAGCAGCCGGGGACAGGGGGCCGAGCAGTACTTC.